This T cell receptor beta chain was profiled in a study of T cell responses to AZD1222 COVID-19 vaccine. The assay was immunoSEQ multiplex PCR, and TCRdb's table has in-frame clones only and misses some. The sample shows over 90,000 clones, around 87% of them seen only once. The study, taken as a whole, reports: Among spike-specific TCRs, nearly half reportedly target unmutated variant regions. Donors in the cohort were predominantly white British and more often female, and clonal diversity was possibly underestimated.

About this clone: Its antigen is not known.

After removal of 3 bases from V and 7 bases from J, the junction contained 9 bases not matched to a gene. The CDR3 contains 15 residues. Germline-derived CDR1 and CDR2 are MDHEN and SYDVKM. The chain employs TRBV28 and TRBJ2-5; 9 bases line up with TRBD1. This sequence was found in an adult who received the AZD1222 COVID-19 vaccine. The sample in question was peripheral blood, obtained 28 days after the second AZD1222 dose. CDR3 nucleotides: TGTGCCAGCAGTTTCCCGGGACAGGGTAGGGGGACCCAGTACTTC. It specifies CASSFPGQGRGTQYF.